The 7 T cell receptor beta chains below come from one sample, sequenced in a study of T-cell reconstitution after alpha-beta-depleted transplantation in children. Unique molecular identifiers featured in how the TCRbeta library was prepared. TCRdb re-called the PCR reads with MiXCR, one entry per CDR3 protein. The profile shows over 550,000 distinct CDR3 sequences, approximately 10% of them singletons. The material sequenced was PBMCs from the stem cell graft donor, taken from the stem cell graft. The receptors come from a human donor who donated a stem cell graft to a child with acute myeloid leukemia.

V usage is TRBV20-1 and J usage is TRBJ1-4; D call uncertain. V was cut by 5 bases and J by 3 bases, with 10 bases left in between. This CDR3 comprises 13 residues. CDR1 DFQATT and CDR2 SNEGSKA come from the germline V gene (reference sequence). As DNA, the CDR3 is TGCAGTGCTCCGGGCCGTTCTAATGAAAAACTGTTTTTT. Encoded protein: CSAPGRSNEKLFF.

This clonotype was observed a handful of times. The V gene is TRBV10-3, the J gene TRBJ1-2, with a possible D match to TRBD1 (6 bases). Germline V gives CDR1 ENHRY, CDR2 SYGVKD. CDR3 length equals 13 residues. Trimming took off 3 bases at V and 9 bases at J, with 14 bases between the two ends. In DNA, the CDR3 is TGTGCCATCAGTGAAGAAAGGACAGTTCGCTACACCTTC. Translating gives CAISEERTVRYTF.

This clonotype was counted ten times or more. V is TRBV20-1 and J is TRBJ2-1, with 9 bases lining up with TRBD2. Looked up from germline, CDR1 is DFQATT and CDR2 is SNEGSKA (reference sequence). There are 14 residues in the CDR3. The V and J ends lost 6 bases and 2 bases, in that order; junction bases with no gene match: 5. For the CDR3, the DNA is TGCAGTGCCCTAGCGGGGCAGGCCTACAATGAGCAGTTCTTC. Encoded protein: CSALAGQAYNEQFF.

This clonotype was seen a handful of times. The V and J genes are TRBV20-1 and TRBJ2-5; D perhaps matches TRBD2 (6 bases). This CDR3 comprises 15 residues. Germline V gives CDR1 DFQATT, CDR2 SNEGSKA (reference sequence). Trimming left V 6 bases short and J 5 bases short, with 22 bases between. DNA for the CDR3: TGCAGTGCCGCCCTGGCGGGGTCGGGGTGGGAGACCCAGTACTTC. Translation: CSAALAGSGWETQYF.

This clonotype was detected only a few times. The gene calls are TRBV5-1 and TRBJ2-7; tentative D call: TRBD1 (6 bases). Germline values: CDR1 SGHRS, CDR2 YFSETQ. This CDR3 comprises 14 residues. V lost 6 bases and J 8 bases, leaving 21 bases between the germline ends. The CDR3 DNA is TGCGCCAGCAACGTTGGGGCACCAGGGACAAAGCAGTACTTC. This sequence encodes CASNVGAPGTKQYF.

A few counts support this clonotype. The rearrangement joins TRBV20-1 to TRBJ2-3; D remains ambiguous. The V end lost 0 bases, the J end lost 0 bases, and 10 bases lay between the germline ends. The CDR3 length is 15 residues. Germline lookup yields CDR1 DFQATT and CDR2 SNEGSKA (reference sequence). The CDR3 coding sequence is TGCAGTGCTAGAGATCTCGGCTCTAGCACAGATACGCAGTATTTT. Protein product: CSARDLGSSTDTQYF.

The chain combines TRBV29-1 with TRBJ2-3; D tentatively reads TRBD1 or TRBD2 (6 bases each). Trimming cost V 6 bases and J 2 bases, with 21 bases left between them. The CDR3 covers 16 residues. In germline, CDR1 is SQVTM, CDR2 ANQGSEA. CDR3 region: CSVKGTGGGNTDTQYF. As DNA, the CDR3 is TGCAGCGTAAAAGGGACTGGAGGGGGAAACACAGATACGCAGTATTTT.